A single TCR beta chain is shown here with its context. Its specificity is unknown. These data belong to a study of blood T cells in healthy people across ages. General study findings and limits: Because donor CMV status was unknown, expanded clonotype changes were possibly confounded. With naive T cell percentage, TCR beta diversity showed a strong correlation.

PCR was performed a second time for about 7 to 12 cycles using a sample-barcoded 5' primer and a J-beta primer mix. TCRdb independently ran MiXCR on the 5' RACE reads; one entry per CDR3 protein. The sample holds roughly 1,700,000 distinct CDR3 sequences; about 28% are singletons and the top ten take over 7%. V was pared by 3 bases and J by 5 bases, with 9 bases between. The germline V gene has CDR1 SNHLY and CDR2 FYNNEI. CDR3 length: 13 residues. V usage is TRBV2 and J usage is TRBJ2-3; the D gene is possibly TRBD1 (5 bases). Source material: blood. The source of this sequence is a woman aged 25-40 years in good health. CDR3 protein: CASSDQGRDTQYF. CDR3 DNA: TGTGCCAGCAGTGATCAGGGTAGAGATACGCAGTATTTT.